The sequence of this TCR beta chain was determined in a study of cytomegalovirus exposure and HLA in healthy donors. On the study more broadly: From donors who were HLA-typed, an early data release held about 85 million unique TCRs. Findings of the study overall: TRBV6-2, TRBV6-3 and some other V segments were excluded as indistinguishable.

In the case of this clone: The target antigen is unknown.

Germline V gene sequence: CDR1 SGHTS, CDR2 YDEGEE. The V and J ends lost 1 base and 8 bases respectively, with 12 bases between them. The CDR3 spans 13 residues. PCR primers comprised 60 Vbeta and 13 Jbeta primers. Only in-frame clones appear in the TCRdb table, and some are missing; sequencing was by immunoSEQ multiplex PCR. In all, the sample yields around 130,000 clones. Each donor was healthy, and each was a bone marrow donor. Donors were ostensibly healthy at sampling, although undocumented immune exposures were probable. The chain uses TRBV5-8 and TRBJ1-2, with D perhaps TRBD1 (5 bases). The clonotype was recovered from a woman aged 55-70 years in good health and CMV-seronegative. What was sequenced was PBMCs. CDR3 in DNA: TGTGCCAGCAGCTTGAAGGGGCTCGGCGGCTACACCTTC. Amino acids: CASSLKGLGGYTF.